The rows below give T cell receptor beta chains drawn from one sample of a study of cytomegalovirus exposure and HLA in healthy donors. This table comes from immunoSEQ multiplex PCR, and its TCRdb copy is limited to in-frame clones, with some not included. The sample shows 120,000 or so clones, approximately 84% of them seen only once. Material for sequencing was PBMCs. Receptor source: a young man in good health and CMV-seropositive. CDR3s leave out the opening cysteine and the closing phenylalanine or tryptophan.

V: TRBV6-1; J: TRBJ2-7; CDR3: ASSGADGTSYEQY
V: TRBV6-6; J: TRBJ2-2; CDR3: ASSSRQRSNTGELF
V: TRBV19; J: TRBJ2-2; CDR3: ASSALSGAGELF
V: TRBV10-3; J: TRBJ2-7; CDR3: AMASGPYEQY
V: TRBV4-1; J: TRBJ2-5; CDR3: ASSQDGGGAGETQY
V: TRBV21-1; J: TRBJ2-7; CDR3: AKGTSGTYEQY
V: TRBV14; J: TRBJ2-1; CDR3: ASSQGLAFRQF
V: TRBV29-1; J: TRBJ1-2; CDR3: SVKPVSYYGYT
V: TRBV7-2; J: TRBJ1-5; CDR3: ASSLGRQGITQPQH
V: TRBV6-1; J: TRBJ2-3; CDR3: ASTVEGQYTDTQY
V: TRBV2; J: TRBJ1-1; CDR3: ASSQAGALNTEAF
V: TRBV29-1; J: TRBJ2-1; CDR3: SVEDRAVEQF
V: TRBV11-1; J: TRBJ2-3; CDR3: ASSSTGLDTQY
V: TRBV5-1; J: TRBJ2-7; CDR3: ASSPGTTEPDEQY
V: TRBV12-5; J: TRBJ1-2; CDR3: ASGSPTGTDDGYT
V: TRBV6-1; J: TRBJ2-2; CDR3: ASSGNLELF
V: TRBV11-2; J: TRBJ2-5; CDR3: ASSLLGAKETQY
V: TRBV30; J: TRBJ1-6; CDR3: AWSVPQPGNSPLH
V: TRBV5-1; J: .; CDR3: ASSLAGAGVSYEQY
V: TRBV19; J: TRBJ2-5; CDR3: ASSTGTGETQY
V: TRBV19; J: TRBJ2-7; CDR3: ASSPRLAVGY
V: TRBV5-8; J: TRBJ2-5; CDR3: ASSEGRGRGLYETQY
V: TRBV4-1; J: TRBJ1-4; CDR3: ASLGGGEKLF
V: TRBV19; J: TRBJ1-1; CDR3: ASSTTGTEAF
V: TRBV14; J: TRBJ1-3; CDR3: ASSLKAGTYSGNTIY
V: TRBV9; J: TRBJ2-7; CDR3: ASSPTFTPSYEQY
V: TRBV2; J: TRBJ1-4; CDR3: ASSLTGLLNEKLF
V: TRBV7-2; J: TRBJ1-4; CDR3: ASSLGTGGAPEKLF
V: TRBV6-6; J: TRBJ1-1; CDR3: ASSLDRDTEAF
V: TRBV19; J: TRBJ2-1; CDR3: ASTRQGEQF
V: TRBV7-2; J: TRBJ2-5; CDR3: ASSLAPQGAETQY
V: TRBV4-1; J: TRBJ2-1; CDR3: ASSHPQGGEQF
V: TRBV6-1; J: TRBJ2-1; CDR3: ASAPRDEQF
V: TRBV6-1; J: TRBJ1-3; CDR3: ASSEADRTGNTIY
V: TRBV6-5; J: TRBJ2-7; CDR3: ASSNWDRGSYEQY
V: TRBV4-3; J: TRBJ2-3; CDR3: ASSQQYTAYGAYTDTQY
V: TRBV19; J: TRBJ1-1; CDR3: ASSLQGGAF
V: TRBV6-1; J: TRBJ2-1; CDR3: ASSTATGDREQF
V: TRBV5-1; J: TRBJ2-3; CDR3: ASSFAGQLPDTQY
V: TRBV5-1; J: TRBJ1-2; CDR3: ASSSPTGLNGYT
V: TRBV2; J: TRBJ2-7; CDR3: ASLQGMSYEQY
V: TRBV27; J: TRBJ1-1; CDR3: ASSRDRTNTEAF
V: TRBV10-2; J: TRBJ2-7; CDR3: ASSVSGAYEQY
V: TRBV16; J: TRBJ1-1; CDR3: ASSHGRRTEAF
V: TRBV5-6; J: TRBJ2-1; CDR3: ASSLFQGAYNEQF